This T cell receptor beta chain was sequenced during a study of blood T cell repertoires in COVID-19 (dated by TCRdb to about 2020). Broadly, across the study: Samples covering the acute and convalescent phases of COVID-19 were provided by collaborators in the United States, Italy and Spain. The dataset comprised deeply sampled blood TCRbeta repertoires from subjects exposed to, actively infected with, or recovered from COVID-19. HLA class I and class II types, where available, came from metadata supplied by the sample provider rather than from assay-based typing. The repertoires were released in a freely available public database meant as a resource for research on the immune response to SARS-CoV-2. Nearly every sample came with metadata listing a de-identified subject ID, COVID-19 status, age in years and sex. The samples were drawn from the first 160 participants of the ongoing ImmuneRACE study and from 950 to 1,500 subjects provided by 6 global collaborators. The material from the prospective study consisted of cDNA or gDNA derived from T cells, B-cell-depleted T cells, or PBMCs.

The immunoSEQ Assay, a bias-controlled multiplex PCR, was used to amplify TCRbeta CDR3 regions from genomic DNA. The study's own analysis went as follows. Nucleated cell counts per sample were estimated from amplification of reference gene primers within the assay. To quantify the absolute abundance of each unique TCRbeta CDR3 rearrangement, sequence reads were collapsed and filtered. Productive Simpson clonality was computed per sample as the square root of Simpson's diversity index over productive rearrangements. TCRdb obtained this table from immuneACCESS and retained in-frame rearrangements with V and J assigned. These tables miss some clones; where compared with another copy, unresolved V genes account for less than half of the shortfall, and the remainder is unexplained. V and J calls and clone size follow that table, whereas D and trimming were derived from the DNA. Within this sample are 140,000 to 150,000 clones, with roughly 79% of them counted one time only. The top ten clones comprise 7.5% to 9% of the sample.

The full study reports these points: The amount of clinical and demographic metadata varied by source and participant and was provided uncurated.

Collaborating institutions collected whole blood in K2EDTA tubes following their own protocols. For TCRbeta analysis, collaborators shipped samples in one of three forms: frozen whole blood, isolated PBMCs, or DNA extracted from either of those sample types. Counted from cysteine to phenylalanine, this CDR3 has 17 amino acids. The only DNA kept is the CDR3, 51 bases in frame from the first base. According to the germline V gene, CDR1 reads KGHSH and CDR2 reads LQKENI. V is pruned by 2 bases and J by 4 bases, leaving 8 bases of the junction without a gene match. This clone came up a few times. It lacks a known antigen. Nothing much larger sits one base from this clone, and base qualities are not available.

The source is a human donor in a cohort sampled during active COVID-19. Source material: peripheral blood. This sequence uses TRBV18 and TRBJ2-3; TRBD1 lines up with 11 middle nucleotides. The DNA sequence is given as TGTGCCAGCTCACCATTGGGACAGGGGGGAATGGCAGATACGCAGTATTTT. This translates into CASSPLGQGGMADTQYF.